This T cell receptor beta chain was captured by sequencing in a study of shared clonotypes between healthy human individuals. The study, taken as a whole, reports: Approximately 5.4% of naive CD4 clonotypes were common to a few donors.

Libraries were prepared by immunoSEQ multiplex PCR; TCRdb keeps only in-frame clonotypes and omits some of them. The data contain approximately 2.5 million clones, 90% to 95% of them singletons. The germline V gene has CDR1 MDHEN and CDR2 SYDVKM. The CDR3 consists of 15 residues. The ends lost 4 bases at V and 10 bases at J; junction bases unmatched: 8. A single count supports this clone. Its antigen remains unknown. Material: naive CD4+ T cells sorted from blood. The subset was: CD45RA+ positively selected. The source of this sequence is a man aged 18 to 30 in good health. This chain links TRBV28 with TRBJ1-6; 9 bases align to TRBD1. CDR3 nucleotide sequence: TGTGCCAGCAGTTCACGGGACAGGGAGGCCTCACCCCTCCACTTT. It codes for CASSSRDREASPLHF.